This T cell receptor beta chain was documented in a study of OX40 agonist ivuxolimab in advanced cancers. Overall study context: Aged roughly 23 to 85 with a mean of 60 years, they were under 85% male. Study-level findings and limits: Low clonal expansion, among the lowest seen, marked partial responders at 0.1-3.0 mg/kg. In the 0.1 to 3.0 mg/kg range, CD4+ and CD8+ blood T cells had expanded clonally by week 6.

Germline CDR1 SGHTA, CDR2 FQGNSA. This CDR3 has 13 amino acids. V was trimmed by 2 bases and J by 4 bases, leaving 8 bases between them. Note on this clone: Its antigen is still unknown.

Sequencing was performed with immunoSEQ multiplex PCR; in TCRdb, only in-frame clones are kept and a portion is missing. The data hold 45,000 to 65,000 clones, with over 75% observed a single time. The input for sequencing was CD4+ or CD8+ T cells sorted from blood, taken in a trial of the OX40 agonist ivuxolimab. The rearrangement uses TRBV7-2 and TRBJ1-1, with D perhaps matching TRBD1 (6 bases). This receptor was obtained from an adult with an advanced solid tumor such as melanoma, head and neck, liver or kidney cancer. The CDR3 sequence is CASSLWGLTEAFF. CDR3 bases: TGTGCCAGCAGCTTATGGGGGCTCACTGAAGCTTTCTTT.